The rows below give T cell receptor beta chains drawn from one sample of a study of spatial heterogeneity in lung cancer. MiXCR, run by TCRdb on the 5' RACE reads, gives a single entry per CDR3 protein. This table has approximately 92,000 distinct CDR3 sequences, 9.5% to 15% appearing once. Specimen: PBMCs, collected at surgery. These receptors were obtained from a male donor with early-stage non-small cell lung cancer. Each CDR3 is given with its conserved first and last residue. D genes are given only for firm matches. For some rows the clone size is stated as once, few or many, or as a class when expanded; others skip it.

V gene: TRBV7-9; J gene: TRBJ2-7; D gene: TRBD2; clone size: many; CDR3 protein: CASSLRVPGTTYEQYF; CDR3 DNA: TGTGCCAGCAGCTTACGAGTGCCAGGGACTACCTACGAGCAGTACTTC
V gene: TRBV29-1; J gene: TRBJ2-3; D gene: TRBD2; clone size: many; CDR3 protein: CSGTLAGSTDTQYF; CDR3 DNA: TGCAGCGGCACACTAGCGGGTAGCACAGATACGCAGTATTTT
V gene: TRBV19; J gene: TRBJ1-5; D gene: NA; clone size: NA; CDR3 protein: CASIGRNNQPQHF; CDR3 DNA: TGTGCCAGTATAGGAAGAAACAATCAGCCCCAGCATTTT
V gene: TRBV20-1; J gene: TRBJ2-3; D gene: NA; clone size: NA; CDR3 protein: CSATSGGRAQYF; CDR3 DNA: TGCAGTGCTACCAGTGGAGGTAGAGCGCAGTATTTT
V gene: TRBV7-2; J gene: TRBJ1-2; D gene: TRBD1; clone size: NA; CDR3 protein: CASSQGDHGYTF; CDR3 DNA: TGTGCCAGCAGCCAGGGGGACCATGGCTACACCTTC
V gene: TRBV15; J gene: TRBJ2-1; D gene: TRBD2; clone size: few; CDR3 protein: CATSRVLAGNYNEQFF; CDR3 DNA: TGTGCCACCAGCAGAGTCCTAGCGGGGAACTACAATGAGCAGTTCTTC
V gene: TRBV29-1; J gene: TRBJ1-1; D gene: NA; clone size: few; CDR3 protein: CSVRTVERAFF; CDR3 DNA: TGCAGCGTTCGGACGGTCGAGAGGGCTTTCTTT
V gene: TRBV9; J gene: TRBJ2-1; D gene: NA; clone size: few; CDR3 protein: CASSASGSFYNEQFF; CDR3 DNA: TGTGCCAGCAGCGCAAGCGGTTCCTTTTACAATGAGCAGTTCTTC
V gene: TRBV20-1; J gene: TRBJ2-2; D gene: NA; clone size: few; CDR3 protein: CSARRGSAGELFF; CDR3 DNA: TGCAGTGCTCGCCGAGGATCGGCCGGGGAGCTGTTTTTT
V gene: TRBV5-6; J gene: TRBJ1-6; D gene: NA; clone size: NA; CDR3 protein: CASSLEGSTPLHF; CDR3 DNA: TGTGCCAGCAGCTTGGAGGGGTCTACACCCCTCCACTTT
V gene: TRBV9; J gene: TRBJ2-6; D gene: NA; clone size: few; CDR3 protein: CASSSGRPPSTGANVLTF; CDR3 DNA: TGTGCCAGCAGCTCGGGACGGCCCCCTTCTACTGGGGCCAACGTCCTGACTTTC
V gene: TRBV2; J gene: TRBJ2-7; D gene: NA; clone size: NA; CDR3 protein: CASSEDDWSSYEQYF; CDR3 DNA: TGTGCCAGCAGTGAAGACGACTGGTCCTCCTACGAGCAGTACTTC
V gene: TRBV7-6; J gene: TRBJ2-5; D gene: TRBD1; clone size: NA; CDR3 protein: CASSEGTGGARETQYF; CDR3 DNA: TGTGCCAGCAGCGAGGGGACAGGGGGCGCCCGGGAAACCCAGTACTTC
V gene: TRBV6-6; J gene: TRBJ1-2; D gene: TRBD1; clone size: few; CDR3 protein: CASFSPDRANYGYTF; CDR3 DNA: TGTGCCAGCTTTTCCCCGGACAGGGCAAACTATGGCTACACCTTC
V gene: TRBV6-2/TRBV6-3; J gene: TRBJ1-5; D gene: TRBD1; clone size: few; CDR3 protein: CASSYGFGTASYQPQHF; CDR3 DNA: TGTGCCAGCAGTTACGGCTTCGGGACAGCCTCATATCAGCCCCAGCATTTT
V gene: TRBV25-1; J gene: TRBJ1-2; D gene: NA; clone size: NA; CDR3 protein: CASSEWAGGRGYTF; CDR3 DNA: TGTGCCAGCAGTGAATGGGCCGGAGGGCGAGGCTACACCTTC
V gene: TRBV7-2; J gene: TRBJ1-4; D gene: NA; clone size: NA; CDR3 protein: CASSLQGLGEKLFF; CDR3 DNA: TGTGCCAGCAGCTTACAGGGACTCGGCGAAAAACTGTTTTTT
V gene: TRBV25-1; J gene: TRBJ2-2; D gene: NA; clone size: NA; CDR3 protein: CASRPGHLVNTGELFF; CDR3 DNA: TGTGCCAGCAGGCCCGGACACCTGGTCAACACCGGGGAGCTGTTTTTT
V gene: TRBV20-1; J gene: TRBJ2-5; D gene: NA; clone size: NA; CDR3 protein: CSADRGNQETQYF; CDR3 DNA: TGCAGTGCTGATCGGGGGAACCAAGAGACCCAGTACTTC
V gene: TRBV24-1; J gene: TRBJ2-7; D gene: NA; clone size: few; CDR3 protein: CATSDPTRSYEQYF; CDR3 DNA: TGTGCCACCAGTGACCCGACGAGGTCCTACGAGCAGTACTTC
V gene: TRBV20-1; J gene: TRBJ2-5; D gene: NA; clone size: NA; CDR3 protein: CSAKETQYF; CDR3 DNA: TGCAGTGCTAAAGAGACCCAGTACTTC
V gene: TRBV6-2/TRBV6-3; J gene: TRBJ1-2; D gene: TRBD1; clone size: NA; CDR3 protein: CASSSSGTAGFIYGYTF; CDR3 DNA: TGTGCCAGCAGTTCCTCCGGGACAGCAGGTTTTATCTATGGCTACACCTTC
V gene: TRBV7-2; J gene: TRBJ1-4; D gene: NA; clone size: NA; CDR3 protein: CASSYVLSQKLFF; CDR3 DNA: TGTGCCAGCAGCTATGTCTTATCCCAAAAACTGTTTTTT
V gene: TRBV12-3/TRBV12-4; J gene: TRBJ1-1; D gene: NA; clone size: few; CDR3 protein: CASSWQGPNTEAFF; CDR3 DNA: TGTGCCAGCAGTTGGCAGGGACCGAACACTGAAGCTTTCTTT
V gene: TRBV7-2; J gene: TRBJ1-3; D gene: NA; clone size: NA; CDR3 protein: CASSLTNSGNTIYF; CDR3 DNA: TGTGCCAGCAGCTTAACAAATTCTGGAAACACCATATATTTT
V gene: TRBV7-8; J gene: TRBJ1-1; D gene: NA; clone size: few; CDR3 protein: CASSSLKEVSGEPFF; CDR3 DNA: TGTGCCAGCAGCTCCTTAAAGGAGGTGTCGGGGGAGCCTTTCTTT
V gene: TRBV5-1; J gene: TRBJ2-1; D gene: TRBD1; clone size: NA; CDR3 protein: CASSLRQGASNEQFF; CDR3 DNA: TGCGCCAGCAGCTTGAGACAGGGGGCCAGCAATGAGCAGTTCTTC
V gene: TRBV7-9; J gene: TRBJ2-2; D gene: NA; clone size: NA; CDR3 protein: CASSLEVGHGELFF; CDR3 DNA: TGTGCCAGCAGCTTAGAAGTTGGCCACGGGGAGCTGTTTTTT
V gene: TRBV5-1; J gene: TRBJ2-1; D gene: TRBD2; clone size: few; CDR3 protein: CASSFGTSGSYNEQFF; CDR3 DNA: TGCGCCAGCAGCTTCGGGACTAGCGGTTCCTACAATGAGCAGTTCTTC
V gene: TRBV7-6; J gene: TRBJ2-1; D gene: TRBD2; clone size: NA; CDR3 protein: CASSYLAGVEEQFF; CDR3 DNA: TGTGCCAGCAGCTACCTAGCGGGCGTGGAGGAGCAGTTCTTC
V gene: TRBV5-6; J gene: TRBJ2-3; D gene: TRBD2; clone size: NA; CDR3 protein: CASSWWTSGGLDTQYF; CDR3 DNA: TGTGCCAGCAGCTGGTGGACTAGCGGGGGATTAGATACGCAGTATTTT
V gene: TRBV5-6; J gene: TRBJ1-2; D gene: NA; clone size: many; CDR3 protein: CASSSLDGSPQGDYGYTF; CDR3 DNA: TGTGCCAGCAGCTCGTTGGATGGCAGTCCACAAGGCGACTATGGCTACACCTTC
V gene: TRBV5-1; J gene: TRBJ2-1; D gene: TRBD1; clone size: NA; CDR3 protein: CASSYRDSHSYNEQFF; CDR3 DNA: TGCGCCAGCAGCTACCGGGACAGCCATTCCTACAATGAGCAGTTCTTC
V gene: TRBV4-3; J gene: TRBJ1-2; D gene: NA; clone size: few; CDR3 protein: CASSQEDPGFGYTF; CDR3 DNA: TGCGCCAGCAGCCAAGAGGACCCCGGATTCGGCTACACCTTC
V gene: TRBV5-1; J gene: TRBJ2-6; D gene: NA; clone size: many; CDR3 protein: CASSFVGATSGANVLTF; CDR3 DNA: TGCGCCAGCAGCTTCGTGGGGGCGACCTCTGGGGCCAACGTCCTGACTTTC